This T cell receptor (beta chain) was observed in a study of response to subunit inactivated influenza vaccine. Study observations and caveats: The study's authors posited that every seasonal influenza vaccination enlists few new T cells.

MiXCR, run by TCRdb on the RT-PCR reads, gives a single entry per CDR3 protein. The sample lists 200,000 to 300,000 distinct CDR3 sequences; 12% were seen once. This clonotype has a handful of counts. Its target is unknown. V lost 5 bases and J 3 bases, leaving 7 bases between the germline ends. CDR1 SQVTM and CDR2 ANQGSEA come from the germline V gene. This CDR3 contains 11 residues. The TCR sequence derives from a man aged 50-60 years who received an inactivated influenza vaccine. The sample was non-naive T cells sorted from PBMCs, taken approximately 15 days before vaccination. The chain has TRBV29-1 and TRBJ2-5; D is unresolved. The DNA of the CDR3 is TGCAGCGTTAAGGTAGAAGAGACCCAGTACTTC. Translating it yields CSVKVEETQYF.